The sequence of this TCR beta chain was determined in a study of T cells after yellow fever vaccination. Via MiXCR, TCRdb re-called the 5' RACE reads, giving one row per CDR3 protein. The data show approximately 340,000 distinct CDR3 sequences, about 9.5% seen once. Overall study results and limits: Post-booster repertoires again held most primary-vaccination clones (roughly 96% CD4, about 88% CD8). Abundant contaminating clonotypes from the bulk population could appear in FACS-sorted repertoires. Some clonotypes, a small share, were shared between CD4 and CD8 compartments.

Comments on this clonotype: The antigen remains unidentified.

The sequence was obtained from a man between 18 and 35 years old who received the YFV17D yellow fever vaccine. The source was PBMCs, collected on the day of the first yellow fever vaccination.

The CDR3 sequence is CASSTSGVKETQYF. DNA of the CDR3: TGTGCCAGTAGTACTAGCGGGGTAAAGGAGACCCAGTACTTC. The chain employs TRBV19 and TRBJ2-5; 9 nucleotides line up with TRBD2. The germline gives CDR1 LNHDA, CDR2 SQIVND (reference sequence). Germline trimming cut 4 bases from V and 5 bases from J; bases unmatched to any gene: 5. The CDR3 spans 14 residues.